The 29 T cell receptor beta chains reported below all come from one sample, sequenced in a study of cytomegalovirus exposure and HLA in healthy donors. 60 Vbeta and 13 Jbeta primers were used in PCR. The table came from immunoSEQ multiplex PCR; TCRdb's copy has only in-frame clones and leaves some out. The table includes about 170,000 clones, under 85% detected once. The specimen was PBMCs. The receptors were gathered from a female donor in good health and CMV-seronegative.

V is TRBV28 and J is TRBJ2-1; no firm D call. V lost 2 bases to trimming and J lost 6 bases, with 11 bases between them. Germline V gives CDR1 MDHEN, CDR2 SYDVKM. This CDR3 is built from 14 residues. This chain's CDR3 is CASSLIPLSNEQFF. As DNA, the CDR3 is TGTGCCAGCAGTTTAATCCCTTTGAGCAATGAGCAGTTCTTC. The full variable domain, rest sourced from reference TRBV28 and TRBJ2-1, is DVKVTQSSRYLVKRTGEKVFLECVQDMDHENMFWYRQDPGLGLRLIYFSYDVKMKEKGDIPEGYSVSREKKERFSLILESASTNQTSMYLCASSLIPLSNEQFFGPGTRLTVL.

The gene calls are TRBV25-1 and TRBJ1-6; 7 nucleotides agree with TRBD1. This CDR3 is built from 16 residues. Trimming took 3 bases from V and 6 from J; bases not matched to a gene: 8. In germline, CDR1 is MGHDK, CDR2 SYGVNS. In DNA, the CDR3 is TGTGCCAGCAGTGACCCCCGGACAGGTCCTAATTCACCCCTCCACTTT. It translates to CASSDPRTGPNSPLHF.

The CDR3 DNA reads TGTGCCAGCAGTTTAAGGACTAGCGGGCGCGAGCAGTACTTC. Its translation: CASSLRTSGREQYF. The chain has TRBV27 and TRBJ2-7; 11 bases align to TRBD2. V was clipped by 2 bases and J by 6 bases; unmatched bases: 3. The CDR3 length is 14 residues. Per the germline V gene, CDR1 is MNHEY and CDR2 is SMNVEV (reference sequence).

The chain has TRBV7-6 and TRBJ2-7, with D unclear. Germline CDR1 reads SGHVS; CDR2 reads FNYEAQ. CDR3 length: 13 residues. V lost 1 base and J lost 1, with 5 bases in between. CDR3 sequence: CASSLDRSYEQYF. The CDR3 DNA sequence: TGTGCCAGCAGCTTAGACAGATCCTACGAGCAGTACTTC.

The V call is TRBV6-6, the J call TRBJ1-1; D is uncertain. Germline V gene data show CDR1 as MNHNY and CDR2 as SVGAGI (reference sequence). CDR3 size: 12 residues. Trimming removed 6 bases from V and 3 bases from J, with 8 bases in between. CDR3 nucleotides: TGTGCCAGCAGCCCCCGTGACACTGAAGCTTTCTTT. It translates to CASSPRDTEAFF.

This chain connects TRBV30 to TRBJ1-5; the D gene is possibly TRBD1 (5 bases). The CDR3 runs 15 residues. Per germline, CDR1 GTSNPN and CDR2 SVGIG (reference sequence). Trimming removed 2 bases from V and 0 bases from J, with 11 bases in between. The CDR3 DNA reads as TGTGCCTGGAGTCTTTCAGGGCATAGCAATCAGCCCCAGCATTTT. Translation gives CAWSLSGHSNQPQHF.

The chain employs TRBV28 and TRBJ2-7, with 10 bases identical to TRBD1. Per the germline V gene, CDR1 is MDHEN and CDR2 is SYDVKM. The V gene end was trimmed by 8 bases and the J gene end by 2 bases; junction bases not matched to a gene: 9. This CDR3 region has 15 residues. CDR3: CASCPSGTGAYEQYF. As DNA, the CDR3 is TGTGCCAGCTGCCCATCCGGGACAGGGGCCTACGAGCAGTACTTC.

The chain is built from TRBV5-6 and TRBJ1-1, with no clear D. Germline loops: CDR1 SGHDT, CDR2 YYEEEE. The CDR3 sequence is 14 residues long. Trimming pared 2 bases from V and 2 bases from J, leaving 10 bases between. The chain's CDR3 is CASSLERLNTEAFF. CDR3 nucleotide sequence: TGTGCCAGCAGCTTAGAGAGGCTCAACACTGAAGCTTTCTTT.

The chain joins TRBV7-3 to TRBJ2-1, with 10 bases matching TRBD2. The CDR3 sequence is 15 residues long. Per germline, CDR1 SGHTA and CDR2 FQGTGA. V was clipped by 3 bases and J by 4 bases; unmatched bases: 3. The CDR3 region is CASSFSGGIYNEQFF. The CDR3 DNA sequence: TGTGCCAGCAGCTTTAGCGGGGGGATTTACAATGAGCAGTTCTTC.

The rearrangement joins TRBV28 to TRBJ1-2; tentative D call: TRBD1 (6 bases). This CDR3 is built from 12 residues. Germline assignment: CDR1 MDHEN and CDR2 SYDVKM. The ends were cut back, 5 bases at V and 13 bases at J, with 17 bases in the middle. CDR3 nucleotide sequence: TGTGCCAGCAGTAACCTCGACAGGTTCTCCACCTTC. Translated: CASSNLDRFSTF.

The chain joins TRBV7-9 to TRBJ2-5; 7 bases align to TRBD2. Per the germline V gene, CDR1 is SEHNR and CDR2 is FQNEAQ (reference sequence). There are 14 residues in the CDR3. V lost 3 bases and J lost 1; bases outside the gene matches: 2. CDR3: CASSFGGFQETQYF. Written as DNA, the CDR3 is TGTGCCAGCAGCTTCGGGGGGTTCCAAGAGACCCAGTACTTC.

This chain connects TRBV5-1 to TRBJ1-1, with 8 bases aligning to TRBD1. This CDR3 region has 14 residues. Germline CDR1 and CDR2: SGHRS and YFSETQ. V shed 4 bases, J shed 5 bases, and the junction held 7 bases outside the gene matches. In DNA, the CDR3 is TGCGCCAGCAGCCCCGGACAGGGTAAGACTGAAGCTTTCTTT. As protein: CASSPGQGKTEAFF.

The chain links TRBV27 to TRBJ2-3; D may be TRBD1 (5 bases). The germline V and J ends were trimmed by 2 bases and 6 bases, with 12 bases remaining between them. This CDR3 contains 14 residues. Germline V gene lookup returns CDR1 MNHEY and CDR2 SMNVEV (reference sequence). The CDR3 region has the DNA TGTGCCAGCAGTTTACCCAGGGATTCGGATACGCAGTATTTT. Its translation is CASSLPRDSDTQYF.

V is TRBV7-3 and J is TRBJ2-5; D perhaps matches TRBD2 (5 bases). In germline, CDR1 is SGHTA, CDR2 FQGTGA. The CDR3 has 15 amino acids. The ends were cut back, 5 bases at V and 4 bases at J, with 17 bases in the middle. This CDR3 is CASSIMAGLRETQYF. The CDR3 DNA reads TGTGCCAGCAGCATAATGGCGGGTCTGAGAGAGACCCAGTACTTC.

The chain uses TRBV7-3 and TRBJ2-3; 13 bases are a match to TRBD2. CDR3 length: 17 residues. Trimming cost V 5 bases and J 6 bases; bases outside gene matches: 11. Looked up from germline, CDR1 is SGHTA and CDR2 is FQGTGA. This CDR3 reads CASSPGLAGAKWDTQYF. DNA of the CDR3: TGTGCCAGCAGCCCCGGACTAGCGGGGGCTAAGTGGGATACGCAGTATTTT. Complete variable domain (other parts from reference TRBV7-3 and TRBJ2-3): GAGVSQTPSNKVTEKGKYVELRCDPISGHTALYWYRQSLGQGPEFLIYFQGTGAADDSGLPNDRFFAVRPEGSVSTLKIQRTERGDSAVYLCASSPGLAGAKWDTQYFGPGTRLTVL.

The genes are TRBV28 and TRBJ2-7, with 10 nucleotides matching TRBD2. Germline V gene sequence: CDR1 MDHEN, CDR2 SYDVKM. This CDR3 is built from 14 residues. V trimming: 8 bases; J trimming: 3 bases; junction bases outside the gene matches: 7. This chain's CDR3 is CASEGASGSYEQYF. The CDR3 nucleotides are TGTGCCAGCGAGGGGGCTAGCGGGAGCTACGAGCAGTACTTC.

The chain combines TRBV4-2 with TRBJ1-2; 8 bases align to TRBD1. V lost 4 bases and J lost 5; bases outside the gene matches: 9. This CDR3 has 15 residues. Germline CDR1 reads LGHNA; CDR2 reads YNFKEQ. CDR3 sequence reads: CASSLSGQGGYGYTF. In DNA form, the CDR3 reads TGTGCCAGCAGCCTGAGTGGACAGGGTGGGTATGGCTACACCTTC.

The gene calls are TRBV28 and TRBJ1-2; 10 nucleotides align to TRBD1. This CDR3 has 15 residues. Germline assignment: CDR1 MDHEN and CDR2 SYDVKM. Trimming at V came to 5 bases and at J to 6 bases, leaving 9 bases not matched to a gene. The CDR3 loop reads CASSTPGQGLDGYTF. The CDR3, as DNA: TGTGCCAGCAGTACCCCGGGACAGGGGCTTGATGGCTACACCTTC.

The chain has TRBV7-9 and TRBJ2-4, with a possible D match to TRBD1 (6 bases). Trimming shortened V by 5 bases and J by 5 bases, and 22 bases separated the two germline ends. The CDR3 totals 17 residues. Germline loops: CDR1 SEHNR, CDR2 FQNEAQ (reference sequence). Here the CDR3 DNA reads TGTGCCAGCAGCCCAGTGGATTACAGGGTCAGGGAAAACATTCAGTACTTC. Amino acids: CASSPVDYRVRENIQYF.

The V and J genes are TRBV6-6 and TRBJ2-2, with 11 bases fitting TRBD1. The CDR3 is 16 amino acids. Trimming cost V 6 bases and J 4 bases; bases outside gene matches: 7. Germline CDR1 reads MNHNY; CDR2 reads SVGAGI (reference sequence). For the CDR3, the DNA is TGTGCCAGCAGCCCTTCCGGGACAGGGGGCACCGGGGAGCTGTTTTTT. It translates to CASSPSGTGGTGELFF.

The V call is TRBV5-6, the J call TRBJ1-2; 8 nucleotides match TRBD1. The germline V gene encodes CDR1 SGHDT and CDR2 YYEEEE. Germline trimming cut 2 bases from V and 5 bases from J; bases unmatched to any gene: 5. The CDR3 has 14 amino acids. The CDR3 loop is CASSFVTGVYGYTF. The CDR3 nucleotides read TGTGCCAGCAGCTTCGTGACAGGGGTTTATGGCTACACCTTC.

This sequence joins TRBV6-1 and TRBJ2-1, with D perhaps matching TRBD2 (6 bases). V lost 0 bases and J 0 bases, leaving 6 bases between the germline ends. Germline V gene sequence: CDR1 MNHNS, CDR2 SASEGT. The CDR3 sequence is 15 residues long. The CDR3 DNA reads TGTGCCAGCAGTGAAGCTAGCGGCTCCTACAATGAGCAGTTCTTC. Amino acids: CASSEASGSYNEQFF.

This CDR3 is CASSPGGLALGYTF. The CDR3 DNA sequence: TGTGCCAGCAGTCCCGGGGGACTTGCGCTGGGCTACACCTTC. This chain connects TRBV6-4 to TRBJ1-2, with TRBD1 as a possible D gene (5 bases). The CDR3 extends over 14 amino acids. Germline V lookup: CDR1 MRHNA, CDR2 SNTAGT. Trimming pared 5 bases from V and 8 bases from J, leaving 18 bases between.

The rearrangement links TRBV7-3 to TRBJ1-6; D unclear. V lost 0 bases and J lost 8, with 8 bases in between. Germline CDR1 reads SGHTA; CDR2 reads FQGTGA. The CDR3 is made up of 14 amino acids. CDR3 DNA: TGTGCCAGCAGCTTAACCAGCCGGGATTCACCCCTCCACTTT. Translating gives CASSLTSRDSPLHF.

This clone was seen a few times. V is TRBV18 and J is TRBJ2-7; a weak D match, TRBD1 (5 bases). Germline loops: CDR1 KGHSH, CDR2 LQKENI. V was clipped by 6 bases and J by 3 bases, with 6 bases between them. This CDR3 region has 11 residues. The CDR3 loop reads CASSDSYEQYF. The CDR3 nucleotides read TGTGCCAGCTCTGACAGCTACGAGCAGTACTTC. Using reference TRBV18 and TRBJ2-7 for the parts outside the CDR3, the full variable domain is NAGVMQNPRHLVRRRGQEARLRCSPMKGHSHVYWYRQLPEEGLKFMVYLQKENIIDESGMPKERFSAEFPKEGPSILRIQQVVRGDSAAYFCASSDSYEQYFGPGTRLTVT.

CDR3 in amino acids: CASRSRRAGTQYF. CDR3 nucleotide sequence: TGTGCCAGCAGATCCAGGCGGGCAGGGACCCAGTACTTC. V gene TRBV11-2 combines with J gene TRBJ2-5, with D perhaps TRBD2 (5 bases). The CDR3 spans 13 residues. The V end was cut by 6 bases, the J end by 7 bases, with 15 bases between. Looked up from germline, CDR1 is SGHAT and CDR2 is FQNNGV.

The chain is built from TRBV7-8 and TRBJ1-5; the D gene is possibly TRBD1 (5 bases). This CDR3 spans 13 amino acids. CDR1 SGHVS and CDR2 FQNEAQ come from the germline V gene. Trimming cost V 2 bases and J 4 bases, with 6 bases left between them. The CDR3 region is CASSLYRNQPQHF. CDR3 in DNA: TGTGCCAGCAGCTTATACAGGAATCAGCCCCAGCATTTT.

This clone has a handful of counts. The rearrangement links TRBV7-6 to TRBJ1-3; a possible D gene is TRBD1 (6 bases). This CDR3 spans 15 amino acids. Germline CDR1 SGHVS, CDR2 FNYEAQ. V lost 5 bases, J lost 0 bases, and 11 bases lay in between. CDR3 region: CASSLLQGSGNTIYF. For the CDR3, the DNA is TGTGCCAGCAGCCTACTACAGGGCTCTGGAAACACCATATATTTT.

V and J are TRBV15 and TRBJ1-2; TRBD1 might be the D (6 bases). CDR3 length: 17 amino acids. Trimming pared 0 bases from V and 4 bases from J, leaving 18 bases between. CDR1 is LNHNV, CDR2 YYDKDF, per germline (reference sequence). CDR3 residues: CATSRDLGQRTFYGYTF. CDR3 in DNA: TGTGCCACCAGCAGAGACCTTGGACAGCGAACTTTCTATGGCTACACCTTC.